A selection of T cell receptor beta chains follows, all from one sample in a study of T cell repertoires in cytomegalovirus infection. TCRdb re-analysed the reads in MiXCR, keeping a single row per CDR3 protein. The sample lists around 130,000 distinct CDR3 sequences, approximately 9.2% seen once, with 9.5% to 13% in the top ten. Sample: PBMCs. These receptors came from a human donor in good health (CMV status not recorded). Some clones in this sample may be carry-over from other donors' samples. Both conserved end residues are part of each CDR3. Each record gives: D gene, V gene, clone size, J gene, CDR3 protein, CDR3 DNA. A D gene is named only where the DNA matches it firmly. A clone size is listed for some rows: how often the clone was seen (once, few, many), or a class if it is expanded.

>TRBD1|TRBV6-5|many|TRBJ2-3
CASSPWDSITDTQYF
TGTGCCAGCAGCCCCTGGGACAGTATCACAGATACGCAGTATTTT
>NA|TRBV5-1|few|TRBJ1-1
CASSPDGHLNTEAFF
TGCGCCAGCAGCCCGGATGGACACCTGAACACTGAAGCTTTCTTT
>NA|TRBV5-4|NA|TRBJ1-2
CASSLLTGNYGYTF
TGTGCCAGCAGTCTTTTAACGGGGAACTATGGCTACACCTTC
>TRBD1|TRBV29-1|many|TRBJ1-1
CSGDRGANTEAFF
TGCAGCGGGGACAGGGGCGCGAACACTGAAGCTTTCTTT
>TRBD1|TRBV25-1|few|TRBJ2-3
CASSRQGVDTQYF
TGTGCCAGCAGTCGACAGGGGGTAGATACGCAGTATTTT
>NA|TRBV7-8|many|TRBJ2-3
CASSYWADTQYF
TGTGCCAGCAGCTATTGGGCAGATACGCAGTATTTT
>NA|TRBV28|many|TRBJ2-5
CASSLPGGGPFLSIEETQYF
TGTGCCAGCAGCTTGCCGGGCGGGGGCCCTTTTTTGTCAATAGAAGAGACCCAGTACTTC
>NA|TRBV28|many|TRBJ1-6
CASRPRTSPRDSPLHF
TGTGCCAGCAGGCCTAGGACTTCTCCCAGGGATTCACCCCTCCACTTT
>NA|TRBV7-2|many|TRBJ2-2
CASSPALFDLAGELFF
TGTGCCAGCAGCCCAGCCCTATTTGATTTAGCGGGGGAGCTGTTTTTT
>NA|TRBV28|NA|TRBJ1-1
CASSLSWSEAFF
TGTGCCAGCAGCCTATCGTGGTCTGAAGCTTTCTTT
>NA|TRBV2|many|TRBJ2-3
CASSVYSSTDTQYF
TGTGCCAGCAGTGTTTACAGTAGCACAGATACGCAGTATTTT
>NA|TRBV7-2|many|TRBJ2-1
CASSLGWGSYNEQFF
TGTGCCAGCAGCTTAGGGTGGGGCTCCTACAATGAGCAGTTCTTC
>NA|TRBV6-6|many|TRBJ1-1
CASSYVNTEAFF
TGTGCCAGCAGTTACGTGAACACTGAAGCTTTCTTT
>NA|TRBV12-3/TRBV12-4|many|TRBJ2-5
CASSWSTIGAETQYF
TGTGCCAGCAGTTGGTCGACGATTGGGGCTGAGACCCAGTACTTC
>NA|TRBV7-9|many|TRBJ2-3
CASNGYTDTQYF
TGTGCCAGCAACGGCTACACAGATACGCAGTATTTT
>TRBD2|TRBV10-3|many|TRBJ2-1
CAISGTSGGAGEQFF
TGTGCCATCAGTGGGACTAGCGGGGGGGCCGGTGAGCAGTTCTTC
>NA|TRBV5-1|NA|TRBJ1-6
CASRQQESNNSPLHF
TGCGCCAGCAGACAGCAGGAGTCTAATAATTCACCCCTCCACTTT
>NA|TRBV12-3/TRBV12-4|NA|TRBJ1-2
CASSRTGTERGYTF
TGTGCCAGCAGCCGGACCGGGACGGAGAGAGGCTACACCTTC
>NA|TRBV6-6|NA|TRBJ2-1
CASSYFAGSYNEQFF
TGTGCCAGCAGTTACTTTGCGGGGTCCTACAATGAGCAGTTCTTC
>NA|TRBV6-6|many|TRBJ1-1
CASTIDRNTEAFF
TGTGCCAGCACTATCGACAGGAACACTGAAGCTTTCTTT
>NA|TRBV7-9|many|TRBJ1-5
CASSFAGLGNQPQHF
TGTGCCAGCAGCTTTGCAGGGTTGGGCAATCAGCCCCAGCATTTT
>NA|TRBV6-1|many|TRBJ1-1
CASKSGGPGTEAFF
TGTGCCAGCAAATCCGGGGGGCCGGGGACTGAAGCTTTCTTT
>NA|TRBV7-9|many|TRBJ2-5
CASSQPGAPSGKRETQYF
TGTGCCAGCAGCCAACCGGGAGCCCCATCGGGAAAGCGGGAGACCCAGTACTTC
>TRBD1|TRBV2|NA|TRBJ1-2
CASSGGDRNFYGYTF
TGTGCCAGCAGTGGAGGGGACAGAAATTTCTATGGCTACACCTTC
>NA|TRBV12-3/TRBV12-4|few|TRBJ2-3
CASSLPVGDTQYF
TGTGCCAGCAGTTTGCCCGTGGGAGATACGCAGTATTTT
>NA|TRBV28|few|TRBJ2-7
CASSLNSYEQYF
TGTGCCAGCAGTCTTAACAGCTACGAGCAGTACTTC
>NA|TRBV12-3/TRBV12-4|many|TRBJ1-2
CASSPGYRSYGYTF
TGTGCCAGCAGCCCGGGGTATCGGAGCTATGGCTACACCTTC
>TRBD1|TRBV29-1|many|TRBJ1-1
CSVVEGQGTSEAFF
TGCAGCGTTGTAGAGGGACAGGGAACATCTGAAGCTTTCTTT
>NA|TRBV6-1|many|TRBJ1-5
CASSEAAFQPQHF
TGTGCCAGCAGTGAGGCCGCTTTCCAGCCCCAGCATTTT
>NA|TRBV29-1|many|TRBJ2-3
CSVEDLERQQYF
TGCAGCGTTGAAGACCTCGAGCGGCAGCAGTATTTT
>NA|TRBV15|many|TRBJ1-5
CATSRGGFGNQPQHF
TGTGCCACCAGCAGGGGGGGGTTTGGCAATCAGCCCCAGCATTTT
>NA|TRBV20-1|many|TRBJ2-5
CSAADPSRETQYF
TGCAGTGCTGCGGACCCCAGCCGGGAGACCCAGTACTTC
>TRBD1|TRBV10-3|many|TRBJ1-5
CATRGGLGSNQPQHF
TGTGCCACCAGAGGGGGCTTGGGTAGCAATCAGCCCCAGCATTTT
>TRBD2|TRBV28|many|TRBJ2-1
CASSLSGGARNEQFF
TGTGCCAGCAGTTTATCGGGGGGGGCACGGAATGAGCAGTTCTTC
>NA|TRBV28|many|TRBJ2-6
CASSLETSGANVLTF
TGTGCCAGCAGTTTAGAGACATCTGGGGCCAACGTCCTGACTTTC
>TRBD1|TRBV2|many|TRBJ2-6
CASKETGGSGANVLTF
TGTGCCAGCAAGGAGACAGGGGGCTCTGGGGCCAACGTCCTGACTTTC
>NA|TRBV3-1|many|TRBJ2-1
CASSPPLRGPYNEQFF
TGTGCCAGCAGCCCCCCTCTGCGGGGGCCCTACAATGAGCAGTTCTTC
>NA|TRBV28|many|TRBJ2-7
CASSFGRSSSYEQYF
TGTGCCAGCAGTTTTGGTAGGTCCAGCTCCTACGAGCAGTACTTC
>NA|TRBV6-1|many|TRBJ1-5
CASSTEGSNQPQHF
TGTGCCAGCAGTACCGAAGGGAGCAATCAGCCCCAGCATTTT
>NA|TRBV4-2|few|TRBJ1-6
CASSQVRGQQNSPLHF
TGTGCCAGCAGCCAAGTGAGAGGCCAGCAAAATTCACCCCTCCACTTT
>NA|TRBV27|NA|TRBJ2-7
CASSSNSGTNRLKQYF
TGTGCCAGCAGTTCAAACTCCGGGACGAACCGCCTGAAGCAGTACTTC
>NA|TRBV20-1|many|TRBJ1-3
CSAKNEGNTIYF
TGCAGTGCTAAGAATGAAGGAAACACCATATATTTT